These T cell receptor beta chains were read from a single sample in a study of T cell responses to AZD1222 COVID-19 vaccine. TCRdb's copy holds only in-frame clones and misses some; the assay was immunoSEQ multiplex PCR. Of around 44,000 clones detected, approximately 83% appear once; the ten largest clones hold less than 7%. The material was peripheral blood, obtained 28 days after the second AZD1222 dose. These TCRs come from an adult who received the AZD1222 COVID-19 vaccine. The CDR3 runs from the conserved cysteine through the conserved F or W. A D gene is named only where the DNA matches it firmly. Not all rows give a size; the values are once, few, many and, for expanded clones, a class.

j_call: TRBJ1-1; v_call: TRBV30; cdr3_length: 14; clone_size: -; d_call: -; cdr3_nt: TGTGCCTGGAGTGTAGGGGCGGCGAACACTGAAGCTTTCTTT; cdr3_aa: CAWSVGAANTEAFF
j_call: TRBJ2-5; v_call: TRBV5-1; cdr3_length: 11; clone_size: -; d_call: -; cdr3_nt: TGCGCCAGCAGGAATGAAGAGACCCAGTACTTC; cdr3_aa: CASRNEETQYF
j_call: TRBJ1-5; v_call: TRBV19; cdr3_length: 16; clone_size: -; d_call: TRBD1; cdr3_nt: TGTGCCAGTAGCCAGACAGGGACCGGTACCGGTCAGCCCCAGCATTTT; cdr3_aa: CASSQTGTGTGQPQHF
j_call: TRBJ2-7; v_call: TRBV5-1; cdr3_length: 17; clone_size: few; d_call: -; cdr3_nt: TGCGCCAGCAGCCCATTATTCTGGGGGTCGGATTCCTACGAGCAGTACTTC; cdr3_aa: CASSPLFWGSDSYEQYF
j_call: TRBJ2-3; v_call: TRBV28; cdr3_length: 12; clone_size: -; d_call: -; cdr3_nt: TGTGCCAGCAGTTCCGCGTTGAATACGCAGTATTTT; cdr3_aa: CASSSALNTQYF
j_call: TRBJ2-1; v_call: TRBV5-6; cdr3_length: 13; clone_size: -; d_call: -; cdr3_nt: TGTGCCAGCAGCTTATCAGGGTTTGTTGAGCAGTTCTTC; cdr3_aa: CASSLSGFVEQFF
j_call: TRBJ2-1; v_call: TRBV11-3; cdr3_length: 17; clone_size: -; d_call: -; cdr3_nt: TGTGCCAGCAGCTTACTCCGGGGGGCTAGCGGCGATAATGAGCAGTTCTTC; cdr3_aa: CASSLLRGASGDNEQFF
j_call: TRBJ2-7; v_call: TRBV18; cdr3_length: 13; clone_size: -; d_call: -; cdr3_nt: TGTGCCAGCTCACCAGCGCGGGGCTACGAGCAGTACTTC; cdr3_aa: CASSPARGYEQYF
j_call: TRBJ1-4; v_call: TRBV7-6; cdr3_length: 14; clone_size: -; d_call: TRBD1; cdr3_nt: TGTGCCAGCAGCTTAGCGGCAGGGGGGGTAAAACTGTTTTTT; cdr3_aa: CASSLAAGGVKLFF
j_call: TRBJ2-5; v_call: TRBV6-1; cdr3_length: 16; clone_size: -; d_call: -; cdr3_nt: TGTGCCAGCAGTGAGGTTGTCGGGAGTGGGTTTGAGACCCAGTACTTC; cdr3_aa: CASSEVVGSGFETQYF
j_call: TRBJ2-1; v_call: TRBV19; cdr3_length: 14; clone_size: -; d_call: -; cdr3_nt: TGTGCCAGTAGTCTGGGCCCCCCGCGCGATGAGCAGTTCTTC; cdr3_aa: CASSLGPPRDEQFF
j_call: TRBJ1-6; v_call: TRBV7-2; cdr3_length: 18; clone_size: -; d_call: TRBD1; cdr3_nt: TGTGCCAGCAGTCCCTCTCACAGGGCGGGACAGGTCGATTCACCCCTCCACTTT; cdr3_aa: CASSPSHRAGQVDSPLHF
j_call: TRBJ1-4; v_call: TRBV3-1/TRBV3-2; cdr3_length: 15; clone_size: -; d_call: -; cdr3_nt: TGTGCCAGCAGCCCCCGGACAATAAGAGGTGAAAAACTGTTTTTT; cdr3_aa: CASSPRTIRGEKLFF
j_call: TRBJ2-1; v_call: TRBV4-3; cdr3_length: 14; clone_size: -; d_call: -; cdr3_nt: TGCGCCAGCAGCCTCGCGGAGATCGGCAATGAGCAGTTCTTC; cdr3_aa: CASSLAEIGNEQFF
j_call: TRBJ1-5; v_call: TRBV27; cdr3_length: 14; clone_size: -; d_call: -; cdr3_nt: TGTGCCAGCAGTTTATCGGATAGCAATCAGCCCCAGCATTTT; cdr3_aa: CASSLSDSNQPQHF
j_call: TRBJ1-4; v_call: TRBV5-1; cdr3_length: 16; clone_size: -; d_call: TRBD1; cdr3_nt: TGCGCCAGCAGCGCCGCGACAGGGGGAACTAATGAAAAACTGTTTTTT; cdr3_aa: CASSAATGGTNEKLFF
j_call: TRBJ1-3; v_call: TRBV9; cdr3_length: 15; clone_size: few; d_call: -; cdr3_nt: TGTGCCAGCAGCGTAGACTTCTCCTCTGGAAACACCATATATTTT; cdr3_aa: CASSVDFSSGNTIYF
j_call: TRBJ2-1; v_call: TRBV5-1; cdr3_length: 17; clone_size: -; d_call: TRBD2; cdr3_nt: TGCGCCAGCAGCTTGGCTCCTAGCGGGAGAGGTGGTGATGAGCAGTTCTTC; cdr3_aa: CASSLAPSGRGGDEQFF
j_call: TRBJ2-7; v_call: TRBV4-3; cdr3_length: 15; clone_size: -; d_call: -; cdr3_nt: TGCGCCAGCAGCCAAACGAGCACTAGCATATACGAGCAGTACTTC; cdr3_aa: CASSQTSTSIYEQYF
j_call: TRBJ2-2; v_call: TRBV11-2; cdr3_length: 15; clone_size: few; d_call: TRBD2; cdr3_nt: TGTGCCAGCAGTTCGACTAGCTTGGTCGCCGGGGAGCTGTTTTTT; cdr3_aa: CASSSTSLVAGELFF
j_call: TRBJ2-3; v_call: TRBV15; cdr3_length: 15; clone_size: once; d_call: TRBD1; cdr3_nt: TGTGCCACCAGCAGAGGACAGGGGGCGCAAGTCACGCAGTATTTT; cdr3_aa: CATSRGQGAQVTQYF
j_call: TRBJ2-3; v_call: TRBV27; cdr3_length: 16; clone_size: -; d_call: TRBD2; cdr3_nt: TGTGCCAGCAGTCCTCAAGCGGGAGCAACACCAGATACGCAGTATTTT; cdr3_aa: CASSPQAGATPDTQYF
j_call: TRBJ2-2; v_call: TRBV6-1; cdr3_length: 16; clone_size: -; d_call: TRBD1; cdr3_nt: TGTGCCAGCAGTGAGGGGACAGGGGGCAGGGCCGGGGAGCTGTTTTTT; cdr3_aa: CASSEGTGGRAGELFF
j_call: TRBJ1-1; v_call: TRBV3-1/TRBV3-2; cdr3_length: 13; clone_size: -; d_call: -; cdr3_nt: TGTGCCAGCAGCCAATTCGGAAACACTGAAGCTTTCTTT; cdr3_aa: CASSQFGNTEAFF